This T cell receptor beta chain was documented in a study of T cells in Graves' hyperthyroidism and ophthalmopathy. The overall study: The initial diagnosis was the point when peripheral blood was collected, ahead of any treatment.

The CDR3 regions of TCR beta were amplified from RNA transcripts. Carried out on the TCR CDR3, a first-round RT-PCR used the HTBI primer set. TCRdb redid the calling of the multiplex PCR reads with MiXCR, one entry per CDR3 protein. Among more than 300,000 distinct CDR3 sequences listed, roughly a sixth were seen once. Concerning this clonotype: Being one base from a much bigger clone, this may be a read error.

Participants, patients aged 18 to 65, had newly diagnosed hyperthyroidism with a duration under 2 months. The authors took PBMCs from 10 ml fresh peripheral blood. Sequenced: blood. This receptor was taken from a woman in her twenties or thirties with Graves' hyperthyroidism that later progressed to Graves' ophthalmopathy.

The CDR3 is CASTPKRGTEANYGYTF. In nucleotides, the CDR3 is TGTGCCAGCACCCCCAAACGGGGGACAGAAGCTAACTATGGCTACACCTTC. This chain uses TRBV27 with TRBJ1-2; the match to TRBD1 covers 7 bases. Germline V lookup: CDR1 MNHEY, CDR2 SMNVEV (reference sequence). The CDR3 is made up of 17 amino acids. V lost 7 bases and J lost 0; bases outside the gene matches: 14.